These 20 T cell receptor beta chains came from one sample sequenced in a study of OX40 agonist ivuxolimab in advanced cancers. The assay was immunoSEQ multiplex PCR, and TCRdb's table has in-frame clones only and misses some. The profile shows 70,000 to 95,000 clones, around 87% of them singletons. The sequencing used CD4+ or CD8+ T cells sorted from blood, collected in a trial of the OX40 agonist ivuxolimab. Source of these receptors: an adult with an advanced solid tumor such as melanoma, head and neck, liver or kidney cancer.

The chain employs TRBV5-8 and TRBJ1-2; D is unclear. The CDR3 extends over 12 amino acids. Germline V CDR1 and CDR2: SGHTS, YDEGEE. Trimming shortened V by 4 bases and J by 8 bases, and 12 bases separated the two germline ends. In nucleotides, the CDR3 is TGTGCCAGCAGCGACTCTTGGAGAGGCTACACCTTC. It specifies CASSDSWRGYTF.

The rearrangement joins TRBV7-6 to TRBJ2-5; D call uncertain. Germline V lookup: CDR1 SGHVS, CDR2 FNYEAQ. This CDR3 comprises 12 residues. Deletions cut 3 bases from V and 2 bases from J, with 4 bases between. The CDR3 sequence: CASSFYQETQYF. For the CDR3, the DNA is TGTGCCAGCAGCTTTTATCAAGAGACCCAGTACTTC.

The rearrangement links TRBV6-5 to TRBJ1-2, with 7 bases matching TRBD1. The CDR3 is made up of 13 amino acids. Germline V gene data show CDR1 as MNHEY and CDR2 as SVGAGI. Trimming cost V 10 bases and J 6 bases; bases outside gene matches: 11. The CDR3 spells CAIKPTGRDGYTF. The CDR3 region has the DNA TGTGCCATCAAACCGACAGGGAGGGATGGCTACACCTTC.

This chain connects TRBV19 to TRBJ1-5; tentatively, D is TRBD1 (5 bases). Between the trimmed V and J ends, which lost 0 bases and 1 base, there was a span of 10 bases. The germline CDR1 and CDR2 sequences are LNHDA and SQIVND (reference sequence). The CDR3 is 16 residues long. This chain's CDR3 is CASSIDPGRSNQPQHF. CDR3 bases: TGTGCCAGTAGTATAGATCCAGGGAGGAGCAATCAGCCCCAGCATTTT. Full variable domain (remainder filled in from reference TRBV19 and TRBJ1-5): DGGITQSPKYLFRKEGQNVTLSCEQNLNHDAMYWYRQDPGQGLRLIYYSQIVNDFQKGDIAEGYSVSREKKESFPLTVTSAQKNPTAFYLCASSIDPGRSNQPQHFGDGTRLSIL.

The J gene is TRBJ1-2, the V gene TRBV4-1; D unresolved. This CDR3 region has 19 residues. The germline V and J ends were trimmed by 0 bases and 2 bases, with 22 bases remaining between them. Germline V gene data show CDR1 as MGHRA and CDR2 as YSYEKL. The CDR3 loop is CASSQELGLVGDSNYGYTF. CDR3 in DNA: TGCGCCAGCAGCCAAGAGCTGGGCTTAGTCGGGGATTCGAACTATGGCTACACCTTC.

The rearrangement links TRBV6-6 to TRBJ2-3, with TRBD2 identical over 9 bases. The CDR3 sequence is 14 residues long. J gave up 2 bases and V 7 bases, and 4 bases lay outside the gene matches. The germline V gene encodes CDR1 MNHNY and CDR2 SVGAGI (reference sequence). The CDR3 reads CASMAGGPTDTQYF. The CDR3 DNA follows: TGTGCCAGCATGGCGGGAGGGCCCACAGATACGCAGTATTTT.

The rearrangement joins TRBV11-2 to TRBJ2-5; weak D call: TRBD1 (5 bases). TRBJ2-7 matches the DNA end more closely, so the J call is doubtful. This CDR3 spans 16 amino acids. Germline loops: CDR1 SGHAT, CDR2 FQNNGV. DNA for the CDR3: TGTGCCAGCAGCTTAGATGGCAGGGCCTACTCCTACGAGCAGTACTTC. As protein: CASSLDGRAYSYEQYF.

The rearrangement joins TRBV6-1 to TRBJ1-4, with 10 positions matching TRBD1. The trim removed 6 bases at V and 8 bases at J, leaving 9 bases unmatched. The CDR3 extends over 15 amino acids. Germline assignment: CDR1 MNHNS and CDR2 SASEGT. In DNA form, the CDR3 reads TGTGCCAGCAGACCCGACAGGGGGCGGGCAGAAAAACTGTTTTTT. It specifies CASRPDRGRAEKLFF.

The chain recombines TRBV7-8 with TRBJ2-7; 8 nucleotides match TRBD1. J lost 5 bases, V lost 2 bases, and 5 bases had no gene match. Germline lookup yields CDR1 SGHVS and CDR2 FQNEAQ. This CDR3 spans 14 amino acids. CDR3 sequence reads: CASSLRDRGHEQYF. The CDR3 coding sequence is TGTGCCAGCAGCTTACGAGACAGGGGTCACGAGCAGTACTTC.

This clone was picked up a small number of times. V usage is TRBV29-1 and J usage is TRBJ1-4; 10 bases fit TRBD1. CDR1 SQVTM and CDR2 ANQGSEA come from the germline V gene. The V and J ends lost 5 bases and 6 bases, in that order; junction bases with no gene match: 3. CDR3 length: 13 amino acids. The CDR3 reads CSVSGTGDEKLFF. The CDR3 coding sequence is TGCAGCGTTTCCGGGACAGGGGATGAAAAACTGTTTTTT. Combining the CDR3 with reference TRBV29-1 and TRBJ1-4 gives the whole variable domain SAVISQKPSRDICQRGTSLTIQCQVDSQVTMMFWYRQQPGQSLTLIATANQGSEATYESGFVIDKFPISRPNLTFSTLTVSNMSPEDSSIYLCSVSGTGDEKLFFGSGTQLSVL.

The rearrangement uses TRBV27 and TRBJ2-6; D unclear. The CDR3 contains 14 residues. From germline, CDR1 is MNHEY and CDR2 SMNVEV (reference sequence). V was clipped by 6 bases and J by 0 bases, with 6 bases between them. Here the CDR3 DNA reads TGTGCCAGCAGACGACCCTCTGGGGCCAACGTCCTGACTTTC. As protein: CASRRPSGANVLTF.

This chain uses TRBV6-1 with TRBJ2-5; D possibly corresponds to TRBD2 (5 bases). Germline CDR1 is MNHNS and CDR2 is SASEGT. V lost 5 bases and J lost 2, with 15 bases in between. The CDR3 extends over 15 amino acids. DNA for the CDR3: TGTGCCAGCAGTACCCCCGGACGGGGTCAAGAGACCCAGTACTTC. This codes for CASSTPGRGQETQYF.

V usage is TRBV5-5 and J usage is TRBJ1-6; 7 nucleotides align to TRBD1. This CDR3 is 15 amino acids long. The ends lost 3 bases at V and 9 bases at J; junction bases unmatched: 9. Germline values: CDR1 SGHKS, CDR2 YYEKEE (reference sequence). The chain's CDR3 is CASSSLTGRGSPLHF. The CDR3 DNA follows: TGTGCCAGCAGCTCCTTGACAGGGCGTGGTTCACCCCTCCACTTT. Variable domain in full (rest from reference TRBV5-5 and TRBJ1-6): DAGVTQSPTHLIKTRGQQVTLRCSPISGHKSVSWYQQVLGQGPQFIFQYYEKEERGRGNFPDRFSARQFPNYSSELNVNALLLGDSALYLCASSSLTGRGSPLHFGNGTRLTVT.

V and J are TRBV5-6 and TRBJ1-5; D unclear. V lost 0 bases, J lost 2 bases, and 9 bases lay in between. Germline assignment: CDR1 SGHDT and CDR2 YYEEEE. The CDR3 runs to 15 residues. The CDR3 nucleotides read TGTGCCAGCAGCTTGGGAGGGATAGGCAATCAGCCCCAGCATTTT. It encodes CASSLGGIGNQPQHF.

The chain combines TRBV7-8 with TRBJ1-6; no definite D call. The CDR3 contains 14 residues. The germline gives CDR1 SGHVS, CDR2 FQNEAQ. V gave up 1 base and J gave up 8 bases, with 9 bases separating them. CDR3 DNA: TGTGCCAGCAGCTTAGGTGGCAGATATTCACCCCTCCACTTT. It codes for CASSLGGRYSPLHF.

The chain combines TRBV29-1 with TRBJ2-1; 9 bases are shared with TRBD2. V lost 1 base, J lost 2 bases, and 9 bases stayed unmatched. Germline V gene data show CDR1 as SQVTM and CDR2 as ANQGSEA. CDR3 length: 17 residues. This CDR3 is CSVEVWVSGRTYNEQFF. CDR3 DNA: TGCAGCGTTGAAGTTTGGGTAAGCGGGAGGACCTACAATGAGCAGTTCTTC.

The DNA for the CDR3 is TGTGCCAGCAGCAAACTACACCCTACTGGAAACACCATATATTTT. Translation: CASSKLHPTGNTIYF. The rearrangement uses TRBV21-1 and TRBJ1-3. TRBV21-1 is an annotated pseudogene. There are 15 residues in the CDR3.

This rearrangement joins TRBV5-1 to TRBJ2-7; 10 nucleotides align to TRBD2. The CDR3 consists of 14 residues. Germline CDR1 and CDR2: SGHRS and YFSETQ. V was clipped by 4 bases and J by 7 bases; unmatched bases: 8. CDR3 loop: CASSVLAGEREQYF. CDR3 coding DNA: TGCGCCAGCAGCGTCCTAGCGGGAGAGCGTGAGCAGTACTTC.

The rearrangement links TRBV18 to TRBJ2-7; D may correspond to TRBD1 or TRBD2 (6 bases each). The germline gives CDR1 KGHSH, CDR2 LQKENI. The V and J ends lost 6 bases and 3 bases respectively, with 18 bases between them. There are 15 residues in the CDR3. The CDR3 region is CASSREQGRNYEQYF. CDR3 DNA: TGTGCCAGCTCGCGGGAACAGGGACGGAACTACGAGCAGTACTTC.

This sequence joins TRBV19 and TRBJ1-1; TRBD1 is a possible D gene (5 bases). V lost 6 bases, J lost 6 bases, and 17 bases lay in between. The CDR3 totals 14 residues. The germline gives CDR1 LNHDA, CDR2 SQIVND (reference sequence). In nucleotides, the CDR3 is TGTGCCAGTAGACTTACCGGGGGTTGGGCTGAAGCTTTCTTT. Encoded protein: CASRLTGGWAEAFF.